The 28 T cell receptor beta chains below were found in one sample sequenced in a study of patients and donors after allogeneic stem cell transplantation. TCRdb re-derived calls from the RT-PCR reads in MiXCR, one entry per CDR3 protein. In the table there are about 89,000 distinct CDR3 sequences, about 48% of which are singletons. The sequenced sample was blood, either unsorted or a sorted T cell fraction (not recorded which). The receptors come from a human donor who was either an allogeneic HSCT recipient or a stem cell or donor lymphocyte infusion donor (not recorded which). It is not recorded whose cells these are; they may come from a transplant donor.

This clonotype was detected many times. The V call is TRBV12-3 or TRBV12-4, the J call TRBJ1-2; D gene ambiguous. The CDR3 has 13 residues. V was trimmed by 3 bases and J by 3 bases, leaving 8 bases between them. The CDR3 DNA is TGTGCCAGCAGTTTGGACGGAGACTATGGCTACACCTTC. It is translated as CASSLDGDYGYTF.

A few counts support this clonotype. This chain links TRBV6-5 with TRBJ1-4, with 9 bases identical to TRBD1. The germline V gene has CDR1 MNHEY and CDR2 SVGAGI. CDR3 size: 16 residues. J gave up 8 bases and V 4 bases, and 11 bases lay outside the gene matches. CDR3: CASSSPKGQGREKLFF. DNA of the CDR3: TGTGCCAGCAGTTCGCCAAAGGGACAGGGAAGGGAAAAACTGTTTTTT.

This clonotype was found a few times. The chain links TRBV5-5 to TRBJ1-1; maybe TRBD1 (6 bases). The V end lost 2 bases, the J end lost 1 base, and 12 bases lay between the germline ends. This CDR3 has 15 residues. From germline, CDR1 is SGHKS and CDR2 YYEKEE (reference sequence). This CDR3 reads CASSFLEGGNTEAFF. CDR3 DNA: TGTGCCAGCAGCTTCCTGGAGGGGGGGAACACTGAAGCTTTCTTT. Filled out from reference TRBV5-5 and TRBJ1-1, the complete variable domain reads DAGVTQSPTHLIKTRGQQVTLRCSPISGHKSVSWYQQVLGQGPQFIFQYYEKEERGRGNFPDRFSARQFPNYSSELNVNALLLGDSALYLCASSFLEGGNTEAFFGQGTRLTVV.

This clonotype appeared once. The chain is built from TRBV7-9 and TRBJ2-3; D is uncertain. CDR3 size: 16 residues. V was trimmed by 2 bases and J by 3 bases, leaving 15 bases between them. CDR1 and CDR2 from the germline V gene are SEHNR and FQNEAQ (reference sequence). In DNA, the CDR3 is TGTGCCAGCAGCTTAAGGGTAGACGGCAAGACAGATACGCAGTATTTT. Its translation is CASSLRVDGKTDTQYF.

V usage is TRBV6-5 and J usage is TRBJ1-1; possible D gene TRBD1, 5 bases. Per the germline V gene, CDR1 is MNHEY and CDR2 is SVGAGI. The CDR3 is made up of 13 amino acids. V gave up 2 bases and J gave up 9 bases, with 13 bases separating them. CDR3 loop: CASSYTSRTQAFF. CDR3 DNA sequence: TGTGCCAGCAGTTACACCTCCCGGACACAAGCTTTCTTT.

This clonotype came up once. This chain joins TRBV29-1 and TRBJ2-7; a possible D gene is TRBD1 (5 bases). In germline, CDR1 is SQVTM, CDR2 ANQGSEA. Trimming took off 8 bases at V and 4 bases at J, with 21 bases between the two ends. The CDR3 spans 14 residues. The CDR3 loop reads CSIIDGAGSYEQYF. CDR3 bases: TGCAGCATCATCGATGGGGCAGGCTCGTACGAGCAGTACTTC.

This rearrangement joins TRBV28 to TRBJ1-3, with D possibly matching TRBD1 (6 bases). Germline V gene lookup returns CDR1 MDHEN and CDR2 SYDVKM. V was trimmed by 6 bases and J by 2 bases, leaving 11 bases between them. The CDR3 is 14 residues long. CDR3 residues: CASSPQGAGNTIYF. The CDR3 DNA sequence: TGTGCCAGCAGCCCACAGGGAGCTGGAAACACCATATATTTT.

Only a few counts were recorded for this clonotype. The chain links TRBV29-1 to TRBJ1-1, with TRBD1 matching 12 bases. Germline trimming cut 6 bases from V and 0 bases from J; bases unmatched to any gene: 11. The germline V gene has CDR1 SQVTM and CDR2 ANQGSEA. The CDR3 has 17 residues. CDR3 DNA: TGCAGCGTCAGGCACCGGGACAGGGGGCGGATGAACACTGAAGCTTTCTTT. As protein: CSVRHRDRGRMNTEAFF.

V and J are TRBV6-5 and TRBJ1-1; D gene ambiguous. Trimming pared 2 bases from V and 1 base from J, leaving 11 bases between. CDR1 MNHEY and CDR2 SVGAGI come from the germline V gene. CDR3 length: 15 amino acids. CDR3 sequence: CASSYQLLRNTEAFF. The CDR3 region has the DNA TGTGCCAGCAGTTACCAGTTACTCAGGAACACTGAAGCTTTCTTT.

V gene TRBV10-3 combines with J gene TRBJ1-2; 10 bases match TRBD1. J gave up 7 bases and V 10 bases, and 9 bases lay outside the gene matches. Germline-derived CDR1 and CDR2 are ENHRY and SYGVKD. The CDR3 runs 13 residues. The CDR3 bases are TGTGCCAACAGACAGGGGGCAGGCGGTGGCTACACCTTC. Protein sequence: CANRQGAGGGYTF.

This clonotype was seen only a few times. The chain joins TRBV27 to TRBJ1-1; D is unclear. This CDR3 comprises 13 residues. Deletions cut 3 bases from V and 4 bases from J, with 9 bases between. Germline V gives CDR1 MNHEY, CDR2 SMNVEV (reference sequence). The CDR3 here is CASSFDMGTEAFF. CDR3 nucleotides: TGTGCCAGCAGTTTTGATATGGGCACTGAAGCTTTCTTT.

This chain joins TRBV20-1 and TRBJ1-2; perhaps TRBD1 as D (5 bases). The V end lost 2 bases, the J end lost 4 bases, and 14 bases lay between the germline ends. The germline V gene encodes CDR1 DFQATT and CDR2 SNEGSKA (reference sequence). The CDR3 runs 14 residues. CDR3: CSARPPGRPYGYTF. DNA for the CDR3: TGCAGTGCTAGACCACCGGGACGGCCCTATGGCTACACCTTC.

This clonotype was found a few times. The V and J genes are TRBV6-5 and TRBJ2-3; 7 nucleotides align to TRBD1. The germline CDR1 and CDR2 sequences are MNHEY and SVGAGI. Unmatched junction bases numbered 4, after V lost 0 bases and J lost 4 bases. The CDR3 contains 15 residues. CDR3 bases: TGTGCCAGCAGTTACTCGGGGACAGTCCCAGATACGCAGTATTTT. Protein: CASSYSGTVPDTQYF.

The chain combines TRBV5-1 with TRBJ1-3; possibly TRBD1 for D (5 bases). The CDR3 totals 13 residues. Per germline, CDR1 SGHRS and CDR2 YFSETQ. Trimming cost V 7 bases and J 4 bases, with 12 bases left between them. CDR3 amino acids: CASGQGSGNTIYF. The CDR3 coding sequence is TGCGCCAGCGGGCAGGGCTCGGGAAACACCATATATTTT. Drawing the rest from reference TRBV5-1 and TRBJ1-3, the complete variable domain is KAGVTQTPRYLIKTRGQQVTLSCSPISGHRSVSWYQQTPGQGLQFLFEYFSETQRNKGNFPGRFSGRQFSNSRSEMNVSTLELGDSALYLCASGQGSGNTIYFGEGSWLTVV.

This clonotype has a handful of counts. J is TRBJ1-2 and V is TRBV12-3 or TRBV12-4; TRBD1 aligns across 7 bases. The V gene end was trimmed by 7 bases and the J gene end by 5 bases; junction bases not matched to a gene: 4. The CDR3 is 12 residues long. The CDR3 protein is CASTWDRYGYTF. CDR3 nucleotide sequence: TGTGCCAGCACCTGGGACAGATATGGCTACACCTTC.

V and J are TRBV5-6 and TRBJ1-1, with D perhaps matching TRBD1 (6 bases). The germline V and J ends were trimmed by 6 bases and 3 bases, with 15 bases remaining between them. This CDR3 has 14 amino acids. Per the germline V gene, CDR1 is SGHDT and CDR2 is YYEEEE. The CDR3 reads CASTHTNRDTEAFF. CDR3 coding DNA: TGTGCCAGCACCCATACTAACAGGGACACTGAAGCTTTCTTT.

This rearrangement joins TRBV27 to TRBJ2-1; D not certain. V gave up 7 bases and J gave up 2 bases, with 9 bases separating them. CDR1 and CDR2 (germline): MNHEY, SMNVEV (reference sequence). The CDR3 is made up of 13 amino acids. In nucleotides, the CDR3 is TGTGCCAGCAAGTCCTGGGCCTACAATGAGCAGTTCTTC. Its translation is CASKSWAYNEQFF.

As for this clonotype: Germline and junction disagree at one end, which may indicate a read error. The CDR3 protein is CASSQEIRTPGGYSF. CDR3 nucleotides: TGCGCCAGCAGCCAAGAGATCAGGACACCCGGCGGCTACTCCTTC. The chain employs TRBV4-3 and TRBJ1-2; D possibly corresponds to TRBD1 (5 bases). CDR3 length: 15 amino acids. From germline, CDR1 is LGHNA and CDR2 YSLEER.

The rearrangement links TRBV12-3 or TRBV12-4 to TRBJ1-5; D possibly corresponds to TRBD1 (6 bases). The CDR3 runs to 12 residues. V was trimmed by 6 bases and J by 6 bases, leaving 9 bases between them. The CDR3 loop reads CASREGVQPQHF. The DNA of the CDR3 is TGTGCCAGCAGGGAGGGGGTTCAGCCCCAGCATTTT.

The gene calls are TRBV7-2 and TRBJ2-1, with TRBD2 as a possible D gene (5 bases). The CDR3 is made up of 15 amino acids. Trimming pared 1 base from V and 3 bases from J, leaving 10 bases between. Germline values: CDR1 SGHTA, CDR2 FQGNSA. DNA for the CDR3: TGTGCCAGCAGCTTAGGAGGGCAGCGCTACAATGAGCAGTTCTTC. Translating gives CASSLGGQRYNEQFF.

This clonotype was counted only a few times. The chain uses TRBV21-1 and TRBJ1-4. TRBV21-1 is assigned pseudogene status. CDR3 size: 14 residues. The CDR3: CASSKIVSGKKLFF. The CDR3 DNA reads as TGTGCCAGCAGCAAAATCGTCAGCGGTAAAAAACTGTTTTTT.

This clonotype has a handful of counts. DNA for the CDR3: TGTGCCAGCTCACCACCCCGGAGTGGAAACACCATATATTTT. It specifies CASSPPRSGNTIYF. This rearrangement joins TRBV18 to TRBJ1-3; D gene unclear. From germline, CDR1 is KGHSH and CDR2 LQKENI. This CDR3 has 14 amino acids. Trimming took off 0 bases at V and 3 bases at J, with 6 bases between the two ends.

This chain connects TRBV7-2 to TRBJ1-2, with 7 positions matching TRBD1. This CDR3 comprises 16 residues. Unmatched junction bases numbered 11, after V lost 4 bases and J lost 3 bases. In germline, CDR1 is SGHTA, CDR2 FQGNSA. The CDR3 nucleotides are TGTGCCAGCAGCTCCCCAATGACAGGGTTCGACTATGGCTACACCTTC. Translated: CASSSPMTGFDYGYTF.

The chain uses TRBV11-2 and TRBJ2-5; D possibly matches TRBD1 or TRBD2 (5 bases each). Trimming cost V 4 bases and J 7 bases, with 13 bases left between them. The V gene's germline CDR1 is SGHAT and CDR2 FQNNGV. The CDR3 contains 13 residues. CDR3 in amino acids: CASSSSGPSTQYF. In DNA, the CDR3 is TGTGCCAGCAGCTCGTCGGGACCGTCGACCCAGTACTTC.

This rearrangement joins TRBV6-5 to TRBJ1-1; the D gene is possibly TRBD1 (5 bases). The CDR3 extends over 14 amino acids. Trimming took 2 bases from V and 11 from J, leaving 18 bases between them. Germline CDR1 MNHEY, CDR2 SVGAGI. The CDR3 sequence: CASSYGYQRGMAFF. CDR3 nucleotides: TGTGCCAGCAGTTACGGGTACCAACGGGGGATGGCTTTCTTT.

The sample holds a few counts of this clonotype. The chain is built from TRBV9 and TRBJ1-2; 7 nucleotides agree with TRBD1. CDR3 size: 15 residues. CDR1 SGDLS and CDR2 YYNGEE come from the germline V gene. V shed 4 bases, J shed 0 bases, and the junction held 6 bases outside the gene matches. Here the CDR3 DNA reads TGTGCCAGCAGCCCGAAGACAGGGACTAACTATGGCTACACCTTC. Its translation: CASSPKTGTNYGYTF.

This clonotype was detected many times. The CDR3 DNA follows: TGTGCCAGCTCGATGGGAACTAGCGGGGGAAACACAGATACGCAGTATTTT. Translating gives CASSMGTSGGNTDTQYF. The genes are TRBV12-3 or TRBV12-4 and TRBJ2-3; TRBD2 agrees at 11 bases. The junction had 12 bases not matched to a gene; V was cut back by 8 bases and J by 2 bases. This CDR3 has 17 residues.

This chain joins TRBV5-1 and TRBJ1-5, with 10 bases aligning to TRBD1. The CDR3 consists of 14 residues. The V gene's germline CDR1 is SGHRS and CDR2 YFSETQ. V was pared by 4 bases and J by 6 bases, with 4 bases of the junction left unmatched. The CDR3 DNA reads TGCGCCAGCAGCCCGGGGGACAGGGGTCAGCCCCAGCATTTT. The encoded protein is CASSPGDRGQPQHF.